These 7 T cell receptor beta chains were all obtained from the same sample, sequenced in a study of human T cells and chemical hapten exposure. Described time point: patch test 2, 6 weeks after DPC sensitization. Treatment of the sample: therapeutic diphenylcyclopropenone sensitization with weekly scalp DPC. TCRdb re-analysed the RACE reads in MiXCR, keeping a single row per CDR3 protein. The sample lists about 69,000 distinct CDR3 sequences; around 10% were seen once. Here the sequenced sample was whole blood, taken in connection with sensitization to the hapten diphenylcyclopropenone (DPC). These receptors originate from a woman aged 45-65 years with alopecia areata. Some clones in this sample may be carry-over from other donors' samples.

J is TRBJ2-2 and V is TRBV6-1, with D possibly matching TRBD2 (5 bases). The V gene lost 2 bases and the J gene lost 1 base, with 14 bases spanning the gap. Germline values: CDR1 MNHNS, CDR2 SASEGT. The CDR3 length is 17 residues. The CDR3 DNA reads TGTGCCAGCAGTGAACGGATTCGGGGATTGAACACCGGGGAGCTGTTTTTT. Its protein product is CASSERIRGLNTGELFF.

In this sample, this clonotype turned up many times. The chain uses TRBV3-1 and TRBJ1-5; 7 nucleotides agree with TRBD1. In germline, CDR1 is LGHDT, CDR2 YNNKEL (reference sequence). J gave up 5 bases and V 4 bases, and 5 bases lay outside the gene matches. This CDR3 is built from 14 residues. In DNA, the CDR3 is TGTGCCAGCAGCCGCCGGACAGGTGATCAGCCCCAGCATTTT. It specifies CASSRRTGDQPQHF.

This clonotype showed up just once. This sequence joins TRBV6-6 and TRBJ1-4; D may be TRBD1 (6 bases). V was cut by 7 bases and J by 6 bases, with 18 bases left in between. The germline CDR1 and CDR2 sequences are MNHNY and SVGAGI (reference sequence). The CDR3 loop spans 15 amino acids. CDR3 DNA: TGTGCCAGCACCGAGTCGGGACAAGATCATGAAAAACTGTTTTTT. Encoded protein: CASTESGQDHEKLFF.

This clonotype has at least ten counts. This chain connects TRBV5-1 to TRBJ1-1; weak D call: TRBD1 (6 bases). The V and J ends lost 2 bases and 0 bases respectively, with 11 bases between them. This CDR3 is built from 15 residues. Germline lookup yields CDR1 SGHRS and CDR2 YFSETQ. CDR3 sequence (DNA): TGCGCCAGCAGCTTTCAGGGGCCGATGAACACTGAAGCTTTCTTT. Its protein is CASSFQGPMNTEAFF.

This clonotype was seen many times. The chain employs TRBV7-2 and TRBJ2-5; D might be TRBD1 (5 bases). The CDR3 contains 14 residues. V lost 1 base and J lost 4, with 10 bases in between. Germline CDR1 and CDR2: SGHTA and FQGNSA. CDR3 DNA sequence: TGTGCCAGCAGCTTAGAAGCAAGGGGAGAGACCCAGTACTTC. Translating it yields CASSLEARGETQYF.

This clonotype came up many times. V and J are TRBV30 and TRBJ2-1, with TRBD1 matching over 7 bases. Germline V gene lookup returns CDR1 GTSNPN and CDR2 SVGIG (reference sequence). The CDR3 consists of 14 residues. V lost 2 bases to trimming and J lost 10 bases; unmatched junction nucleotides: 11. The CDR3 protein is CAWSPDRAGGEQFF. The CDR3 nucleotides read TGTGCCTGGAGTCCCGACAGGGCGGGTGGGGAGCAGTTCTTC.

This clonotype was seen repeatedly, ten times or more. The chain carries TRBV3-1 and TRBJ2-1; 7 nucleotides match TRBD2. Germline loops: CDR1 LGHDT, CDR2 YNNKEL (reference sequence). The V segment lost 4 bases and the J segment 2 bases; nucleotides outside the gene matches: 5. This CDR3 region has 15 residues. CDR3: CASSRTSWTYNEQFF. For the CDR3, the DNA is TGTGCCAGCAGCCGGACTAGTTGGACCTACAATGAGCAGTTCTTC.